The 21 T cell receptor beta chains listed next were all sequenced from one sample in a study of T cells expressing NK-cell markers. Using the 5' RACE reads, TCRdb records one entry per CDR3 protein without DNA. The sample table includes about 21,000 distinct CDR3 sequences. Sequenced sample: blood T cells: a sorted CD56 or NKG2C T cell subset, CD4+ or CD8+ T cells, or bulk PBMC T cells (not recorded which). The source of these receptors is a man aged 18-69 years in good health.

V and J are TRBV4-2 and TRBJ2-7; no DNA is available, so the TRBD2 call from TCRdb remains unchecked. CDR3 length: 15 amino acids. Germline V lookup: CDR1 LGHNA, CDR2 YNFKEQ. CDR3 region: CASSQAASQPYEQYF.

The CDR3 here is CASSSRPMGTGELFF. The genes are TRBV7-9 and TRBJ2-2; with no DNA, the TCRdb D assignment of TRBD1 cannot be verified. The CDR3 totals 15 residues. Germline assignment: CDR1 SEHNR and CDR2 FQNEAQ (reference sequence).

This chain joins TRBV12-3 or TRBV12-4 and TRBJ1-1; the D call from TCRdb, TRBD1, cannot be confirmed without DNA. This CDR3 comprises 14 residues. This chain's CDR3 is CASSPVGQNTEAFF.

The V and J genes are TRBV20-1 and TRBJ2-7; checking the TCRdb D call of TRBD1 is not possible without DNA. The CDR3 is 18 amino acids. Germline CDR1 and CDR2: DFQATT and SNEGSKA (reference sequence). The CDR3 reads CSARVGWSPGGQNYEQYF.

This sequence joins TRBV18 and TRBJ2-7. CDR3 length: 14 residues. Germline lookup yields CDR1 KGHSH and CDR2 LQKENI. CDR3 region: CASSPAHGPYEQYF.

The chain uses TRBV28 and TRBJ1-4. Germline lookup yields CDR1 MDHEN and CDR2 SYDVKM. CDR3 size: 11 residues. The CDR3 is CASSLSGKLFF.

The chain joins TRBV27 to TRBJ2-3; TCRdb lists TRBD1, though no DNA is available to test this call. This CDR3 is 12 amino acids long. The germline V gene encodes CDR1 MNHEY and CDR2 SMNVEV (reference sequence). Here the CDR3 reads CASRGVGEPQYF.

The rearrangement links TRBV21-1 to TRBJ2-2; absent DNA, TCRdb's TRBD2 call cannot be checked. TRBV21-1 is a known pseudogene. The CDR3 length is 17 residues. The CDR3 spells CASSIIGRLAGTGELFF.

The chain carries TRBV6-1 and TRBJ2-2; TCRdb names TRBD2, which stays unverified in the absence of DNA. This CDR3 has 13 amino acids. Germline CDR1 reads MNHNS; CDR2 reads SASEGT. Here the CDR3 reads CASRRAGTGELFF.

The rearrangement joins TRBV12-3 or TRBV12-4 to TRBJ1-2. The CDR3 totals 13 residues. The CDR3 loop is CASSPGEGYGYTF.

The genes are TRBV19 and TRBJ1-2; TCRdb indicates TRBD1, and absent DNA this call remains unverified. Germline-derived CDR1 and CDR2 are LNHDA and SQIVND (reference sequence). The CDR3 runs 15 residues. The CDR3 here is CASWGGPTGLYGYTF.

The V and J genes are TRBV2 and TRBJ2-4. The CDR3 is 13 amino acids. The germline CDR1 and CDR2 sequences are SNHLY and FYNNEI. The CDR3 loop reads CASPRLARNIQYF.

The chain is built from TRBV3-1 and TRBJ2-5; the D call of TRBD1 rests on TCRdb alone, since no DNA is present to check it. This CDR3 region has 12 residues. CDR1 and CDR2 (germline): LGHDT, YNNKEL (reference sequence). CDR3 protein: CASSRGAQTQYF.

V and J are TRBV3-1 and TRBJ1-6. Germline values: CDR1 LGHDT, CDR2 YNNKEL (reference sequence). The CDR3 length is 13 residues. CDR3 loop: CASSQGRNSPLHF.

The CDR3 here is CASSEGTGATDTQYF. This chain links TRBV6-4 with TRBJ2-3; no DNA is available, so the TRBD1 call from TCRdb remains unchecked. The CDR3 sequence is 15 residues long. Germline values: CDR1 MRHNA, CDR2 SNTAGT.

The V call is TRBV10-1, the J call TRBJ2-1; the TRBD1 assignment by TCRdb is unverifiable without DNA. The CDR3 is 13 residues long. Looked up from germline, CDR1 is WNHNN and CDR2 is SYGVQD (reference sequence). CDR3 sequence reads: CASSRDSLDEQFF.

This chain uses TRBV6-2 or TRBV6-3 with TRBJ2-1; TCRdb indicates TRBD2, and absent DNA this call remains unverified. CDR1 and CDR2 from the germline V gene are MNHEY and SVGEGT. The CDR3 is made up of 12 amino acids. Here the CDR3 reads CAIGLGVNEQFF.

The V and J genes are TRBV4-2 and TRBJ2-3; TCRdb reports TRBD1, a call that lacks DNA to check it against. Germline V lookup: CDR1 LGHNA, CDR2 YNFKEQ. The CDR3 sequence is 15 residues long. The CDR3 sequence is CASSQEGQGKDTQYF.

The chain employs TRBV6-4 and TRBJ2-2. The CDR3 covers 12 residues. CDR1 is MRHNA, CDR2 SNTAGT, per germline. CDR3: CASSEDTGELFF.

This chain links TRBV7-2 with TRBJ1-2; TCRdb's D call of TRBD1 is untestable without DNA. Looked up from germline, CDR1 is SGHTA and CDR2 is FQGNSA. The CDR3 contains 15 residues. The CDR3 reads CASSLVTGGGYGYTF. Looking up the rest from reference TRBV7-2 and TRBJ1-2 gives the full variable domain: GAGVSQSPSNKVTEKGKDVELRCDPISGHTALYWYRQSLGQGLEFLIYFQGNSAPDKSGLPSDRFSAERTGGSVSTLTIQRTQQEDSAVYLCASSLVTGGGYGYTFGSGTRLTVV.

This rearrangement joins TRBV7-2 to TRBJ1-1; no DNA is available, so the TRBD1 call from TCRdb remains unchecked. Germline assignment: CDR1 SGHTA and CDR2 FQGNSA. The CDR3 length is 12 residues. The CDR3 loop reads CASSLKEGRAFF.